A single sample gave rise to the 21 T cell receptor beta chains below, sequenced in a study of blood T cell repertoires in COVID-19. The data were produced by immunoSEQ multiplex PCR, yet TCRdb's version contains in-frame clones alone and is incomplete. The sample yields roughly 74,000 clones, over 75% seen once. The sequenced sample was peripheral blood. The receptors stem from a man between 65 and 80 years old with active or convalescent COVID-19.

The chain joins TRBV5-8 to TRBJ2-1, with D tentatively TRBD2 (6 bases). This CDR3 region has 14 residues. Germline V gene lookup returns CDR1 SGHTS and CDR2 YDEGEE. The V end lost 0 bases, the J end lost 13 bases, and 17 bases lay between the germline ends. The CDR3 DNA reads as TGTGCCAGCAGCTTGGAGGGTAGCGGAGCCCCTCAGTTCTTC. It encodes CASSLEGSGAPQFF.

This rearrangement joins TRBV7-8 to TRBJ2-4, with 10 positions matching TRBD1. This CDR3 comprises 17 residues. CDR1 and CDR2 (germline): SGHVS, FQNEAQ. CDR3 sequence reads: CATHSPGQGLDKNIQYF. The CDR3 bases are TGTGCGACGCATAGTCCGGGACAGGGGTTGGATAAAAACATTCAGTACTTC.

This rearrangement joins TRBV2 to TRBJ2-7; 9 bases align to TRBD1. The CDR3 totals 14 residues. Trimming at V came to 6 bases and at J to 5 bases, leaving 8 bases not matched to a gene. Germline V lookup: CDR1 SNHLY, CDR2 FYNNEI. The CDR3 spells CASRGDRAVDEQYF. The CDR3 DNA sequence: TGTGCCAGCAGAGGGGACAGGGCAGTGGACGAGCAGTACTTC. The full variable domain, rest sourced from reference TRBV2 and TRBJ2-7, is EPEVTQTPSHQVTQMGQEVILRCVPISNHLYFYWYRQILGQKVEFLVSFYNNEISEKSEIFDDQFSVERPDGSNFTLKIRSTKLEDSAMYFCASRGDRAVDEQYFGPGTRLTVT.

This chain joins TRBV28 and TRBJ2-7; D gene unclear. CDR3 length: 11 amino acids. V shed 10 bases and J shed 0 bases, with 7 bases lying between them. Germline V gene sequence: CDR1 MDHEN, CDR2 SYDVKM. CDR3 region: CATRSSYEQYF. CDR3 bases: TGTGCCACCAGGAGCTCCTACGAGCAGTACTTC.

The CDR3 DNA reads TGTGCCAGCAGCATGAGAAGGGACAGGGGGCAGCGTCAGCCCCAGCATTTT. Residues: CASSMRRDRGQRQPQHF. This chain uses TRBV5-6 with TRBJ1-5; 12 nucleotides match TRBD1. With 4 bases clipped from V and 6 bases from J, the junction kept 11 bases outside the gene matches. This CDR3 is 17 amino acids long. Germline CDR1 is SGHDT and CDR2 is YYEEEE.

The rearrangement links TRBV27 to TRBJ2-7, with TRBD2 matching 9 bases. V was pared by 2 bases and J by 4 bases, with 3 bases of the junction left unmatched. CDR1 is MNHEY and CDR2 is SMNVEV in the germline V gene (reference sequence). There are 14 residues in the CDR3. The CDR3 DNA sequence: TGTGCCAGCAGTTTAGCGGGGGGGCCTTACGAGCAGTACTTC. Amino acid sequence: CASSLAGGPYEQYF.

The chain uses TRBV12-5 and TRBJ1-3; TRBD1 is a possible D gene (6 bases). This CDR3 is built from 16 residues. Germline values: CDR1 LGHNT, CDR2 FRNRAP. V was pared by 2 bases and J by 4 bases, with 15 bases between. The CDR3 region has the DNA TGTGCTAGTGGTTTGAGGGCACCAGGGGTCGGAAACACCATATATTTT. It yields the protein CASGLRAPGVGNTIYF.

The chain employs TRBV3-1 (or the pseudogene TRBV3-2) and TRBJ2-5; tentatively, D is TRBD2 (7 bases). CDR3 length: 15 residues. CDR1 LGHDT and CDR2 YNNKEL come from the germline V gene (reference sequence). Trimming stripped 1 base from V and 5 bases from J, with 14 bases between. The CDR3 nucleotides are TGTGCCAGCAGCCAAGGAAGGGGGGGCGGTGAGACCCAGTACTTC. This codes for CASSQGRGGGETQYF.

This rearrangement joins TRBV6-4 to TRBJ2-7; D may be TRBD1 (5 bases). CDR1 MRHNA and CDR2 SNTAGT come from the germline V gene. The CDR3 extends over 15 amino acids. The V end was cut by 4 bases, the J end by 2 bases, with 15 bases between. The chain's CDR3 is CASSGIRTPAYEQYF. The CDR3 DNA is TGTGCCAGCAGTGGGATTAGGACACCAGCCTACGAGCAGTACTTC.

This sequence joins TRBV5-6 and TRBJ2-5; 8 positions agree with TRBD1. Germline CDR1 and CDR2: SGHDT and YYEEEE. The CDR3 has 17 residues. Unmatched junction bases numbered 9, after V lost 0 bases and J lost 2 bases. CDR3 residues: CASSLVVTGGNQETQYF. The CDR3 region has the DNA TGTGCCAGCAGCTTGGTCGTCACAGGGGGAAATCAAGAGACCCAGTACTTC.

The chain is built from TRBV7-9 and TRBJ2-4, with D unresolved. Germline V gene data show CDR1 as SEHNR and CDR2 as FQNEAQ (reference sequence). V lost 3 bases, J lost 5 bases, and 5 bases lay in between. This CDR3 contains 12 residues. As DNA, the CDR3 is TGTGCCAGCAGCTTTACAGAAAACATTCAGTACTTC. This codes for CASSFTENIQYF. Complete variable domain (other parts from reference TRBV7-9 and TRBJ2-4): DTGVSQNPRHKITKRGQNVTFRCDPISEHNRLYWYRQTLGQGPEFLTYFQNEAQLEKSRLLSDRFSAERPKGSFSTLEIQRTEQGDSAMYLCASSFTENIQYFGAGTRLSVL.

The chain is built from TRBV29-1 and TRBJ2-1; no clear D gene. V was pared by 4 bases and J by 4 bases, with 5 bases between. The CDR3 has 11 amino acids. Germline CDR1 reads SQVTM; CDR2 reads ANQGSEA. The CDR3 region has the DNA TGCAGCGTTGGACAATACAATGAGCAGTTCTTC. This gives the protein CSVGQYNEQFF.

The genes are TRBV5-1 and TRBJ1-6; possibly TRBD1 for D (6 bases). V lost 1 base and J 8 bases, leaving 13 bases between the germline ends. This CDR3 comprises 15 residues. The germline CDR1 and CDR2 sequences are SGHRS and YFSETQ. Written as DNA, the CDR3 is TGCGCCAGCAGCTTGCAGGGGCTGGGCGATTCACCCCTCCACTTT. This codes for CASSLQGLGDSPLHF.

This chain links TRBV7-9 with TRBJ2-7, with D possibly matching TRBD2 (5 bases). Trimming stripped 3 bases from V and 4 bases from J, with 10 bases between. The germline V gene encodes CDR1 SEHNR and CDR2 FQNEAQ (reference sequence). There are 13 residues in the CDR3. The CDR3 region has the DNA TGTGCCAGCAGCTTTCCGGGATCATACGAGCAGTACTTC. This sequence encodes CASSFPGSYEQYF. Full variable domain (missing parts from reference TRBV7-9 and TRBJ2-7): DTGVSQNPRHKITKRGQNVTFRCDPISEHNRLYWYRQTLGQGPEFLTYFQNEAQLEKSRLLSDRFSAERPKGSFSTLEIQRTEQGDSAMYLCASSFPGSYEQYFGPGTRLTVT.

The chain uses TRBV18 and TRBJ1-6, with D possibly TRBD1 on 6 matching bases. V was cut by 4 bases and J by 6 bases, with 16 bases left in between. Germline CDR1 is KGHSH and CDR2 is LQKENI. This CDR3 contains 16 residues. The CDR3 DNA follows: TGTGCCAGCTCACTCACGACAGGACAACCTAATTCACCCCTCCACTTT. The encoded protein is CASSLTTGQPNSPLHF.

The V and J genes are TRBV19 and TRBJ1-6, with D uncertain. Looked up from germline, CDR1 is LNHDA and CDR2 is SQIVND (reference sequence). The CDR3 has 14 residues. The ends were cut back, 5 bases at V and 6 bases at J, with 11 bases in the middle. CDR3 sequence reads: CASSPQALNSPLHF. The CDR3 DNA follows: TGTGCCAGTAGTCCCCAGGCCCTTAATTCACCCCTCCACTTT.

A single count supports this clone. The chain couples TRBV12-3 or TRBV12-4 to TRBJ1-4; no definite D call. Trimming took 6 bases from V and 8 from J, leaving 10 bases between them. CDR3 length equals 12 residues. CDR3 coding DNA: TGTGCCAGCAGCCCGGTCGGGGAAAAACTGTTTTTT. Amino acid sequence: CASSPVGEKLFF.

This rearrangement joins TRBV10-3 to TRBJ2-3, with D possibly TRBD1 on 6 matching bases. The germline V and J ends were trimmed by 0 bases and 1 base, with 8 bases remaining between them. Germline V gene data show CDR1 as ENHRY and CDR2 as SYGVKD. This CDR3 comprises 15 residues. CDR3 region: CAISESQGRTDTQYF. For the CDR3, the DNA is TGTGCCATCAGTGAGTCCCAGGGGCGCACAGATACGCAGTATTTT.

This chain connects TRBV7-9 to TRBJ1-6; D gene ambiguous. CDR1 is SEHNR, CDR2 FQNEAQ, per germline (reference sequence). CDR3 size: 15 residues. The ends were cut back, 1 base at V and 7 bases at J, with 11 bases in the middle. The CDR3 here is CASSLGRIDNSPLHF. The CDR3 nucleotides read TGTGCCAGCAGCTTAGGGAGGATTGACAATTCACCCCTCCACTTT.

The chain combines TRBV5-1 with TRBJ2-7; 9 nucleotides match TRBD1. Per germline, CDR1 SGHRS and CDR2 YFSETQ. The CDR3 is 16 amino acids. V trimming: 3 bases; J trimming: 6 bases; junction bases outside the gene matches: 13. The CDR3 bases are TGCGCCAGCAGCTGGGGGCCGGGACAGGGTCGAGGCGAGCAGTACTTC. Protein sequence: CASSWGPGQGRGEQYF.

The rearrangement links TRBV19 to TRBJ1-5; D remains ambiguous. This CDR3 has 15 amino acids. The germline CDR1 and CDR2 sequences are LNHDA and SQIVND (reference sequence). The V gene lost 3 bases and the J gene lost 5 bases, with 14 bases spanning the gap. The CDR3 loop reads CASSIQVTADQPQHF. In nucleotides, the CDR3 is TGTGCCAGTAGTATTCAGGTAACAGCCGATCAGCCCCAGCATTTT.